This TCR beta chain was sequenced in a study of blood T cells in healthy people across ages. PCR was performed a second time for about 6 to 12 cycles using a sample-barcoded 5' primer and a J-beta primer mix. All samples yielded 2.5 million or more CDR3-containing paired-end reads. TCRdb re-called the 5' RACE reads with MiXCR, one entry per CDR3 protein. The repertoire holds more than 650,000 distinct CDR3 sequences, with roughly 53% as singletons. The V gene lost 1 base and the J gene lost 1 base, with 7 bases spanning the gap. The CDR3 has 15 residues. Germline CDR1 and CDR2: KGHSH and LQKENI. Study findings and constraints: Naive and antigen-experienced cells were not separated, limiting conclusive comparison. TCR beta diversity, measured per million T cells, fell in a roughly linear way with age.

A remark on this clonotype: Its antigen is currently unknown.

Samples each yielded at least 5.5 micrograms of total RNA. The clonotype comes from a man older than 75 in good health. Specimen: blood. The rearrangement uses TRBV18 and TRBJ1-4; D remains ambiguous. CDR3: CASSPQGQTNEKLFF. CDR3 sequence (DNA): TGTGCCAGCTCACCACAGGGTCAAACTAATGAAAAACTGTTTTTT.